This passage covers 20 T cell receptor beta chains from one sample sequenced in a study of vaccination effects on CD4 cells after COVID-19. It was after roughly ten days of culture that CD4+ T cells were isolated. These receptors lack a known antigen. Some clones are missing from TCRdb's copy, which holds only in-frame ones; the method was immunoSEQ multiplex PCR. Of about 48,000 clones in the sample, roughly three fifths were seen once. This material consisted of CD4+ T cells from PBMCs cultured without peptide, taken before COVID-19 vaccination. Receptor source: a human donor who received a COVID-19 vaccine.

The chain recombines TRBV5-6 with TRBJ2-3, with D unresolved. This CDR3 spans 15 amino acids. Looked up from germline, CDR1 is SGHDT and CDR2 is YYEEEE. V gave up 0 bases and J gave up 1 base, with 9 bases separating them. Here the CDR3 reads CASSLDRIGTDTQYF. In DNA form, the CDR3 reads TGTGCCAGCAGCTTGGATCGAATCGGCACAGATACGCAGTATTTT.

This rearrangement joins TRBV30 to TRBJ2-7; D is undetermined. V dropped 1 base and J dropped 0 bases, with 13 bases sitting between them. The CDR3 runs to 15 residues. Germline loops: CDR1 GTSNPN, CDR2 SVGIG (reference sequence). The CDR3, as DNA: TGTGCCTGGAGTGGGGCCCGGAAACGCTCCTACGAGCAGTACTTC. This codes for CAWSGARKRSYEQYF.

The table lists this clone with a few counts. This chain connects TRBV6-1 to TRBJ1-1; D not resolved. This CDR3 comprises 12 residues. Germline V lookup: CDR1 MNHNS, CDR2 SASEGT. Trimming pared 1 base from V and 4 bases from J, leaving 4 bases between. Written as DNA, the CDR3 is TGTGCCAGCAGTGAAGGGCGCACTGAAGCTTTCTTT. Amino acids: CASSEGRTEAFF.

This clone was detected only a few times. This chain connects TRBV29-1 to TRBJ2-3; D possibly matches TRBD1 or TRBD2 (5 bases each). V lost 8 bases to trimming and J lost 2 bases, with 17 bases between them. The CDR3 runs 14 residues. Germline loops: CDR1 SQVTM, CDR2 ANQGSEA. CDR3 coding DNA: TGCAGCTCAGTGAGGGACCTAGCCACAGATACGCAGTATTTT. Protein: CSSVRDLATDTQYF.

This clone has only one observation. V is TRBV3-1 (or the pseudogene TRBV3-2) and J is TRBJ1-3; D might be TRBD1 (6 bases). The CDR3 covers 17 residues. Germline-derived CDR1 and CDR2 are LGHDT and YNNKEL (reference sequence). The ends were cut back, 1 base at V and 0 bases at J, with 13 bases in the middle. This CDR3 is CASSQVPGHDSGNTIYF. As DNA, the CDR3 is TGTGCCAGCAGCCAAGTTCCGGGACACGACTCTGGAAACACCATATATTTT.

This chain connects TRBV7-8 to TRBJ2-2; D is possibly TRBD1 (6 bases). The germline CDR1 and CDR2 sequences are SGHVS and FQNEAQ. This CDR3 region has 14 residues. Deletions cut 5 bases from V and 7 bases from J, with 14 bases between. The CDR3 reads CASSPNRAGGELFF. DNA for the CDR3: TGTGCCAGCAGCCCTAACAGGGCTGGCGGGGAGCTGTTTTTT.

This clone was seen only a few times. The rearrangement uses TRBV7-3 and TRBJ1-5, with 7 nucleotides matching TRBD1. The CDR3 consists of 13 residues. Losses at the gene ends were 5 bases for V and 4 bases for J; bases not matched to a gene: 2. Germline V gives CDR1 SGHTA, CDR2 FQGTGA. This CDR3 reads CASSRDRNQPQHF. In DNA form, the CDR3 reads TGTGCCAGCAGCCGGGACAGAAATCAGCCCCAGCATTTT. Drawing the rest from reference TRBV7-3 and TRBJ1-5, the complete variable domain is GAGVSQTPSNKVTEKGKYVELRCDPISGHTALYWYRQSLGQGPEFLIYFQGTGAADDSGLPNDRFFAVRPEGSVSTLKIQRTERGDSAVYLCASSRDRNQPQHFGDGTRLSIL.

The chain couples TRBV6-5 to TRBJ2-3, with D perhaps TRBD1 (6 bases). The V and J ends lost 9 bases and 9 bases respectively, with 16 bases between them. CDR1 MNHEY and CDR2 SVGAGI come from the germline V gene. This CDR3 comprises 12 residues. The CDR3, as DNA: TGTGCCAGTGGACAGCCCCGTGTCACGCAGTATTTT. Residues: CASGQPRVTQYF.

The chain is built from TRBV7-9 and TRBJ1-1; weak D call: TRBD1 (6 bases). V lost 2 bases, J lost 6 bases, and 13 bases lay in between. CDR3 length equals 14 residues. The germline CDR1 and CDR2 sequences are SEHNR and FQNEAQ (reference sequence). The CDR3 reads CASSLSWGLAEAFF. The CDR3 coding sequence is TGTGCCAGCAGCTTAAGTTGGGGGCTCGCTGAAGCTTTCTTT.

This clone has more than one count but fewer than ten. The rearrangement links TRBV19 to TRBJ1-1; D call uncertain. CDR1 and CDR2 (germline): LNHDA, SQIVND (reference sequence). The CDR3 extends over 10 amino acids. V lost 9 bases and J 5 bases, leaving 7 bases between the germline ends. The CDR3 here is CASKQTEAFF. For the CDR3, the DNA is TGTGCCAGCAAACAAACTGAAGCTTTCTTT.

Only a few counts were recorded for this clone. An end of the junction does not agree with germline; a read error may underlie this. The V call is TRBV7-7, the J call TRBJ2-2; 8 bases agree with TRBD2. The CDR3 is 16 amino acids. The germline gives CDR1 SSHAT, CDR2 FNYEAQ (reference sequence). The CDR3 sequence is CASSLATGGLIGELFF. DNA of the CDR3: TGTGCTAGCAGCTTAGCGACGGGGGGGCTCATCGGGGAGCTGTTTTTT.

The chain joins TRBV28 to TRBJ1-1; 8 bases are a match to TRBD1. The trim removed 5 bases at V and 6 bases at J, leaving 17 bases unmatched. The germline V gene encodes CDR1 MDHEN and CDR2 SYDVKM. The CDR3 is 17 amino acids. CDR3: CASSPPFRSRDRSEAFF. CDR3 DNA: TGTGCCAGCAGTCCCCCCTTTAGGTCCCGGGACAGGTCTGAAGCTTTCTTT.

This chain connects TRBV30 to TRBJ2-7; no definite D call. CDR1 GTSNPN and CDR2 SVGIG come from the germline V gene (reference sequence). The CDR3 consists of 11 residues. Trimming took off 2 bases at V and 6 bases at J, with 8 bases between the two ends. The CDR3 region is CAWSSLGEQYF. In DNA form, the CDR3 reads TGTGCCTGGAGTAGCCTTGGCGAGCAGTACTTC.

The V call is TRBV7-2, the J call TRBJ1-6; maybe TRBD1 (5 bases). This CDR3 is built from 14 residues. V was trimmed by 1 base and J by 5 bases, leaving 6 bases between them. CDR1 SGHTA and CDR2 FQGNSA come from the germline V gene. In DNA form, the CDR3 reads TGTGCCAGCAGCTTAGGGACAAATAATTCACCCCTCCACTTT. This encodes CASSLGTNNSPLHF. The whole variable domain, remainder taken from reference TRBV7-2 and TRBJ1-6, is GAGVSQSPSNKVTEKGKDVELRCDPISGHTALYWYRQSLGQGLEFLIYFQGNSAPDKSGLPSDRFSAERTGGSVSTLTIQRTQQEDSAVYLCASSLGTNNSPLHFGNGTRLTVT.

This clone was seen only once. Written as DNA, the CDR3 is TGTGCCAGCAGCCCCCAGCCAAGGGGACCCCTCCACTTT. Residues: CASSPQPRGPLHF. The V gene is TRBV9, the J gene TRBJ1-6; D might be TRBD1 (5 bases). Trimming took 4 bases from V and 12 from J, leaving 14 bases between them. The CDR3 runs 13 residues. Per germline, CDR1 SGDLS and CDR2 YYNGEE.

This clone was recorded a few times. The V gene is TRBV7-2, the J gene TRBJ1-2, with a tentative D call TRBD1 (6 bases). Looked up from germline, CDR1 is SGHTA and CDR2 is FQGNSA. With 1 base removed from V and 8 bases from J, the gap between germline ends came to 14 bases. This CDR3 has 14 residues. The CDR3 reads CASSLEQGLWGYTF. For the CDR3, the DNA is TGTGCCAGCAGCTTAGAACAGGGCCTATGGGGCTACACCTTC.

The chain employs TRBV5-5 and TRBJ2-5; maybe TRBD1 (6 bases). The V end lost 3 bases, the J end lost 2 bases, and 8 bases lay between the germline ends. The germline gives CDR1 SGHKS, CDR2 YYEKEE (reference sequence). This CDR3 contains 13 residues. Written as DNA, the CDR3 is TGTGCCAGCAGCTCCGGACAGCAAGAGACCCAGTACTTC. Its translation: CASSSGQQETQYF.

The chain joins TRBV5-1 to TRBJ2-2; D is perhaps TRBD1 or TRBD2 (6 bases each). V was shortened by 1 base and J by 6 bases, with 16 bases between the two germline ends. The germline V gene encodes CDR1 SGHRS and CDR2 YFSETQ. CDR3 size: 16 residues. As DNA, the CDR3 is TGCGCCAGCAGCTTGATAACAGGGAGGATGTCCGGGGAGCTGTTTTTT. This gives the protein CASSLITGRMSGELFF.

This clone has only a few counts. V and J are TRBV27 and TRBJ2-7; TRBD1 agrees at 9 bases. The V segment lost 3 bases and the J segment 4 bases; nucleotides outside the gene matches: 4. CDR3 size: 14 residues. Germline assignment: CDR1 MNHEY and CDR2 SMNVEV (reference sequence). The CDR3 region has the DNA TGTGCCAGCAGTTTGGGACAGGGTATTTACGAGCAGTACTTC. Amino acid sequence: CASSLGQGIYEQYF.

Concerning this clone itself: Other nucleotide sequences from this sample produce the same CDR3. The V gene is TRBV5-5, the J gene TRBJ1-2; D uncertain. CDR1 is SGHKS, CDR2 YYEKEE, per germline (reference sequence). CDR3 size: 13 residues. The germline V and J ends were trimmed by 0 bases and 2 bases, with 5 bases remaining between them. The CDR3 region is CASSLDRNYGYTF. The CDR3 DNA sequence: TGTGCCAGCAGCTTGGACAGAAACTATGGCTACACCTTC.